This TCR beta chain comes out of a study of T cell clonotyping in hematopoietic cell transplantation. Across the study: Recipient samples before transplant were obtained post-cytoreduction.

Unmatched junction bases numbered 9, after V lost 6 bases and J lost 5 bases. From germline, CDR1 is SNHLY and CDR2 FYNNEI. CDR3 length: 14 residues. Profiled with immunoSEQ multiplex PCR; TCRdb holds only in-frame clones, not every one. The table shows approximately 22,000 clones, with roughly 90% occurring only once. Time point specified: recipient sample about 28 days before transplant, after cytoreduction. This clonotype was obtained from a man younger than 35 with biphenotypic leukemia. Some clones in this sample may be carry-over from other donors' samples. The sequencing here drew on peripheral blood mononuclear cells, taken before stem cell transplant. This chain connects TRBV2 to TRBJ2-5; TRBD1 aligns across 7 bases. CDR3 DNA: TGTGCCAGCAGCGACAGGGATATTGTGGAGACCCAGTACTTC. It specifies CASSDRDIVETQYF.